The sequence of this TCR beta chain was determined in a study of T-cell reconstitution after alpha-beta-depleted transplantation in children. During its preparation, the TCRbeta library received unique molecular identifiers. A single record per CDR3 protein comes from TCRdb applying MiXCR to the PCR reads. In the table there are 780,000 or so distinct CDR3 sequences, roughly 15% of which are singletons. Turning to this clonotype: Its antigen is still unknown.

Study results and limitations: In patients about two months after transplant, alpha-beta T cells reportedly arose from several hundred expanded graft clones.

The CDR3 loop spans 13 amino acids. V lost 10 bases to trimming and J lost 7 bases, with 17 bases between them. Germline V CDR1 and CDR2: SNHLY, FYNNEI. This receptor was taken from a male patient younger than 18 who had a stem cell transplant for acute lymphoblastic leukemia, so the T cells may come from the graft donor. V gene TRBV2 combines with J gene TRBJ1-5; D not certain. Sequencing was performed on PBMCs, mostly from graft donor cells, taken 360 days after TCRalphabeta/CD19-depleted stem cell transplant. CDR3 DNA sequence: TGTGCCAACGCCGATAAAACGAGGCAGCCCCAGCATTTT. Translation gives CANADKTRQPQHF.